This TCR beta chain is drawn from a study of cytomegalovirus exposure and HLA in healthy donors. Study context: About 84% of some 390 genotyped donors fell in the Caucasian-associated ancestry cluster. Study conclusions and caveats: V- and J-gene trimming in TCR beta was tied to a missense DCLRE1C variant by an analysis performed later.

Turning to this clone: What it binds is not known. At the DNA level, this CDR3 is encoded by other sequences in the same sample as well.

Researchers ran the PCR with 60 Vbeta and 13 Jbeta primers. Authors' analysis steps: Around 9.9 million shared chains were among the roughly 78 million unique TCR beta chains that a later analysis counted. Sequencing used immunoSEQ multiplex PCR; TCRdb keeps in-frame clones, though not all of them. The V and J calls and clone size were taken over from that table, and D and trimming were inferred from the DNA. The sample includes over 100,000 clones, around 84% seen only once; the top ten take around a fifth. This CDR3 is built from 12 residues. V was pared by 6 bases and J by 0 bases, with 3 bases between. Germline loops: CDR1 MNHNY, CDR2 SVGAGI (reference sequence).

The receptor was derived from a man aged 30 to 45 in good health and CMV-seropositive. The chain is built from TRBV6-6 and TRBJ1-5; D is undetermined. Input material: PBMCs. CDR3 residues: CASSGSNQPQHF. In nucleotides, the CDR3 is TGTGCCAGCAGCGGTAGCAATCAGCCCCAGCATTTT.